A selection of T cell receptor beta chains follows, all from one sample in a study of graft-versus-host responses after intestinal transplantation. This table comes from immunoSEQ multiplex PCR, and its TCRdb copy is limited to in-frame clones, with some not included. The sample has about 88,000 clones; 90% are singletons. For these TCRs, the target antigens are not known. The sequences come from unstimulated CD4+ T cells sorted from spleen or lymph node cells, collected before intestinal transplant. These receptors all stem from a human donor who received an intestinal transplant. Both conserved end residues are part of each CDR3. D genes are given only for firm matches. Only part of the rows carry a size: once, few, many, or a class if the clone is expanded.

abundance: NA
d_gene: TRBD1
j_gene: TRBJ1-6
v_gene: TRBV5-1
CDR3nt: TGCGCCAGCAGCAGCCGGGACAGCAATTCACCCCTCCACTTT
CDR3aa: CASSSRDSNSPLHF

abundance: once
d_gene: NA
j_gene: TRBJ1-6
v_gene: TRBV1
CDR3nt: TGCACCAGCAGCCGGGACAGGGTTAATTCACCCCTCCACTTT
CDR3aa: CTSSRDRVNSPLHF

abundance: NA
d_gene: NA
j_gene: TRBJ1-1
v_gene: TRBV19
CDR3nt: TGTGCCAGTATTTTGGGTTGGGCGAACACTGAAGCTTTCTTT
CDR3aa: CASILGWANTEAFF

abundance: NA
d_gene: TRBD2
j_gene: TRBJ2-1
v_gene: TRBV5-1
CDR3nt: TGCGCCAGCAGCTCTTCTAGCGGGGGTATAAATGAGCAGTTCTTC
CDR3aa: CASSSSSGGINEQFF

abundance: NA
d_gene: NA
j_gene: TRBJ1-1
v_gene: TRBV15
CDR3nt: TGTGCCACCAGCAGGCAGGTAAACACTGAAGCTTTCTTT
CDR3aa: CATSRQVNTEAFF

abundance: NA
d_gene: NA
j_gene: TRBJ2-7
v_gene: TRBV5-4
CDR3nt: TGTGCCAGCAGCTTAGGGGGTCCGTACGAGCAGTACTTC
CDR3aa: CASSLGGPYEQYF

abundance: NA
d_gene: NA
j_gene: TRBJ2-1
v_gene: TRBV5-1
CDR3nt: TGCGCCAGCAGCTTGCAGGCAGGGGAATACAATGAGCAGTTCTTC
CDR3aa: CASSLQAGEYNEQFF

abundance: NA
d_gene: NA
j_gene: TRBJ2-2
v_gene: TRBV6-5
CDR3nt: TGTGCCAGCAGTCAATCTAGCACCGGGGAGCTGTTTTTT
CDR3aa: CASSQSSTGELFF

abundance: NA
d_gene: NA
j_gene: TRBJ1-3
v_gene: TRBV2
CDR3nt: TGTGCCAGCGGCCCCGGGGGTGGCGGAAACACCATATATTTT
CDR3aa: CASGPGGGGNTIYF

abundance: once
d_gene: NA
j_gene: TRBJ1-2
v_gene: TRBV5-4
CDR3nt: TGTGCCAGCAGCTTGGTGGCAGGTCAATATGGCTACACCTTC
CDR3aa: CASSLVAGQYGYTF

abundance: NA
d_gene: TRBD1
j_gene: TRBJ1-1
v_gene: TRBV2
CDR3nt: TGTGCCAGCAGTGAGGCCAGGGGGCGCGTCGGAACTGAAGCTTTCTTT
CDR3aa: CASSEARGRVGTEAFF

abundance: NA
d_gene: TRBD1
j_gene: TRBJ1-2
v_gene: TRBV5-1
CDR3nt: TGCGCCAGCAGCTCCGTCCCGGGACAGGGTTTGGGTGGCTACACCTTC
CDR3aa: CASSSVPGQGLGGYTF

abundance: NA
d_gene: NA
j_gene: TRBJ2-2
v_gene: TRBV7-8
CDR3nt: TGTGCCAGCAGCTTAGGGGCTAAGACGGGACTGACCGGGGAGCTGTTTTTT
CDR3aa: CASSLGAKTGLTGELFF

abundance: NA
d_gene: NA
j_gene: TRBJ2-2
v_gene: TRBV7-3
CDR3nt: TGTGCCAGCAGCCCCCGTCCCAGGGGAAACACCGGGGAGCTGTTTTTT
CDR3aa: CASSPRPRGNTGELFF

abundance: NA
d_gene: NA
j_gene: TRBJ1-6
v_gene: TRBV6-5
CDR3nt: TGTGCCAGCAGCCCCCCGGGCTCCTATAATTCACCCCTCCACTTT
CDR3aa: CASSPPGSYNSPLHF

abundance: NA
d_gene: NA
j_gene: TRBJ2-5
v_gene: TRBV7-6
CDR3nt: TGTGCCAGCAGCACCCTAGGGAGAACCCAAGAGACCCAGTACTTC
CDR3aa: CASSTLGRTQETQYF

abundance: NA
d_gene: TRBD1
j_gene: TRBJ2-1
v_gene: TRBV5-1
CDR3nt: TGCGCCAGCAGCCCGGACGGACAGGGATACAATGAGCAGTTCTTC
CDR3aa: CASSPDGQGYNEQFF

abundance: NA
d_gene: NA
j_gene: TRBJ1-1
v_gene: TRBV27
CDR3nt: TGTGCCAGCACTACCTACAGGGCTCAGAACACTGAAGCTTTCTTT
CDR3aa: CASTTYRAQNTEAFF

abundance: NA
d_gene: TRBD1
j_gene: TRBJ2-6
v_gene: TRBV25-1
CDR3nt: TGTGCCAGCAGTGGGGACAGGTCGCCCACTGGGGCCAACGTCCTGACTTTC
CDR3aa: CASSGDRSPTGANVLTF

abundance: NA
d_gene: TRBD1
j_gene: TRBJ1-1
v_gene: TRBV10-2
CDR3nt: TGCGCCAGCACCATGACAGGGGGGACTGAAGCTTTCTTT
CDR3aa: CASTMTGGTEAFF

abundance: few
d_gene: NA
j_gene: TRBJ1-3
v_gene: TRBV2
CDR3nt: TGTGCCACCTACCGGGACACTGGAAACACCATATATTTT
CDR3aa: CATYRDTGNTIYF

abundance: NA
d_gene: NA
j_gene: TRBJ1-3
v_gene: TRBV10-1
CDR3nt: TGCGCCAGCAGTGACCCCAGTGGAAACACCATATATTTT
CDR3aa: CASSDPSGNTIYF

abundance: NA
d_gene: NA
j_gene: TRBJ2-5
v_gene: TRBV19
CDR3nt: TGTGCCAGTAGTATAGGGGGCGGATTGACCGTGGAGACCCAGTACTTC
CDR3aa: CASSIGGGLTVETQYF

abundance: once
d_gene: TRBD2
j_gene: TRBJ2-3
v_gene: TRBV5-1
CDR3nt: TGCGCCAGCAGCTTACTTAGCGGGTTTGGAGATACGCAGTATTTT
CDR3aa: CASSLLSGFGDTQYF

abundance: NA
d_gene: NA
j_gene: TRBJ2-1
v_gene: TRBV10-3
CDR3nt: TGTGCCATCAGTGAGCGGCAGGGGATCTACAATGAGCAGTTCTTC
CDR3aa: CAISERQGIYNEQFF

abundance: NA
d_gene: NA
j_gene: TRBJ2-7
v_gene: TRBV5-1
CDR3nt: TGCGCCAGCAGCTTTTTGGGGCTCTACGAGCAGTACTTC
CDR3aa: CASSFLGLYEQYF

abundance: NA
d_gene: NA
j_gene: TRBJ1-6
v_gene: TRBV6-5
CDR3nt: TGTGCCAGCTGGCAAAGGGGATTAGGTTCACCCCTCCACTTT
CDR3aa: CASWQRGLGSPLHF

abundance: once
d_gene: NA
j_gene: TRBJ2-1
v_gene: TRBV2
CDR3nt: TGTGCCAGCAGTGAAAGGGGCTCAGTGGATGAGCAGTTCTTC
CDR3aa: CASSERGSVDEQFF

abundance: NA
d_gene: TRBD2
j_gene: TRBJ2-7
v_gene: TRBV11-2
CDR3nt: TGTGCCAGCAGCTTAGTTGTGGAGCGGGGTATCTACGAGCAGTACTTC
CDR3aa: CASSLVVERGIYEQYF

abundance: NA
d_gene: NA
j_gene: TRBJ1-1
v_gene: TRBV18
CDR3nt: TGTGCCAGCTCACCCCTCCCGGATCGCGGGTCTGAAGCTTTCTTT
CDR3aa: CASSPLPDRGSEAFF

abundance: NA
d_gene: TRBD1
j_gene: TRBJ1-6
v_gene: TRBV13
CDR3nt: TGTGCCAGCAGCTTAGAAACAGGGGGAAGTTCACCCCTCCACTTT
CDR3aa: CASSLETGGSSPLHF

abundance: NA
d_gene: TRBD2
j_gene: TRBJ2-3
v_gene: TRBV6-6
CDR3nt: TGTGCCAGCAGTTACCAACTAGCGGGGACCACAGATACGCAGTATTTT
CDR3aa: CASSYQLAGTTDTQYF

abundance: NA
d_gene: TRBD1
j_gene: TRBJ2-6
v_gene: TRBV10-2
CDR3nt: TGCGCCAGCAGCGACAGGGGGCCCTCTGGGGCCAACGTCCTGACTTTC
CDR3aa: CASSDRGPSGANVLTF

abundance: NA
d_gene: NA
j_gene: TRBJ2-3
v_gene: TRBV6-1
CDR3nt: TGTGCCAGCAGTGTCGTTGCAGGGACTAGCACAGATACGCAGTATTTT
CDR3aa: CASSVVAGTSTDTQYF

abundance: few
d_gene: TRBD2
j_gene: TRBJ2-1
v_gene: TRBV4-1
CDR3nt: TGCGCCAGCAGCCAAGGTTCGCTAGCGGGAAACAATGAGCAGTTCTTC
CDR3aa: CASSQGSLAGNNEQFF

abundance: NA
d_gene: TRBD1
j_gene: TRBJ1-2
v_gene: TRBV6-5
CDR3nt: TGTGCCAGCAGTTACTCGGAACAAGGGGGCGGCTACACCTTC
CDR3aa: CASSYSEQGGGYTF

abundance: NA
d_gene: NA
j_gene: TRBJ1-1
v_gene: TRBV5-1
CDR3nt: TGCGCCAGCAGCCCGACCCGCGGTGAAGCTTTCTTT
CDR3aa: CASSPTRGEAFF

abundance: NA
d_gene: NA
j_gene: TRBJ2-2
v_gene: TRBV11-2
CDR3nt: TGTGCCAGCAGCTCCCCGTCCGGGGAGCTGTTTTTT
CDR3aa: CASSSPSGELFF

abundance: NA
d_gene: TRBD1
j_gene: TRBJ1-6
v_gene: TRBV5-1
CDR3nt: TGCGCCAGCAGCAGTGGGACAGGGGATAATTCACCCCTCCACTTT
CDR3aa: CASSSGTGDNSPLHF

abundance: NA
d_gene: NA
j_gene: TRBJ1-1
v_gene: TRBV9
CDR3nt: TGTGCCAGCGGCGACAGTATGAACACTGAAGCTTTCTTT
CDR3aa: CASGDSMNTEAFF

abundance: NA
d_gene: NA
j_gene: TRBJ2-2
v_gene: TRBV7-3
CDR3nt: TGTGCCAGCAGCTCCTTCACCGGGGAGCTGTTTTTT
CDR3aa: CASSSFTGELFF

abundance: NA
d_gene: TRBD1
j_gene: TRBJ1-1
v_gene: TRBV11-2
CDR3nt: TGTGCCAGCAGCTTAGGGGGACAGGGGGTTGGCCCTGAAGCTTTCTTT
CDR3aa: CASSLGGQGVGPEAFF

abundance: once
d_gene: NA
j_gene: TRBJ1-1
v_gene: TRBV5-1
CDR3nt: TGCGCCAGCAGCTTAGCCCCAGACTATGAAGCTTTCTTT
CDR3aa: CASSLAPDYEAFF

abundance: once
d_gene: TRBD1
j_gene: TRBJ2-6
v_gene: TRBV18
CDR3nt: TGTGCCAGCTCACCTCGCAGGGGGCCCTTATCTGGGGCCAACGTCCTGACTTTC
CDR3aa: CASSPRRGPLSGANVLTF

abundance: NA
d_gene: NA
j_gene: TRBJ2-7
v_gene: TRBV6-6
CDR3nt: TGTGCCAGCAGTAGACAGGCTTCCTACGAGCAGTACTTC
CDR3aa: CASSRQASYEQYF

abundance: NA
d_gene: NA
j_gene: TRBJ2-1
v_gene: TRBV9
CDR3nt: TGTGCCAGCAGCTACGACAGGTACAACAATGAGCAGTTCTTC
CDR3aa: CASSYDRYNNEQFF

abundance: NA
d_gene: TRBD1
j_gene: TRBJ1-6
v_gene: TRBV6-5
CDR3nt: TGTGCCAGCCGACAGGGGGCCAATTCACCCCTCCACTTT
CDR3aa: CASRQGANSPLHF

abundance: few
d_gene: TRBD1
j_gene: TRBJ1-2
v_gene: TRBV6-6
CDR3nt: TGTGCCAGCAGCCCCGGGACAGGGGGCTATGGCTACACCTTC
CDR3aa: CASSPGTGGYGYTF

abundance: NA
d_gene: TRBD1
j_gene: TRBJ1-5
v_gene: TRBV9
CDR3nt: TGTGCCAGCAGCGTAGCTTCAGGGGGTCAGCCCCAGCATTTT
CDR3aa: CASSVASGGQPQHF

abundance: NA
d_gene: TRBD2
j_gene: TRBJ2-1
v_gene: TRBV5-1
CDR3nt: TGCGCCAGCGGACCCCTGGGTAGCGGGGAGGGGAGTGTGCAGTTCTTC
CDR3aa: CASGPLGSGEGSVQFF

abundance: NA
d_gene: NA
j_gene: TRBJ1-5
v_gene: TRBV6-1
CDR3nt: TGTGCCAGCAGGACAGGTCAAACTAGCAATCAGCCCCAGCATTTT
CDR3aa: CASRTGQTSNQPQHF

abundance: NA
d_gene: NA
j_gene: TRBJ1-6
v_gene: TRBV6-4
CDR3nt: TGTGCCAGCAGGGAGGGGACCGAGAATTCACCCCTCCACTTT
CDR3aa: CASREGTENSPLHF

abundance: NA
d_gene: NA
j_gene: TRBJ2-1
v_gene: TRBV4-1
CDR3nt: TGCGCCAGCAGCCGGGGCAGGGGATACAATGAGCAGTTCTTC
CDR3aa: CASSRGRGYNEQFF

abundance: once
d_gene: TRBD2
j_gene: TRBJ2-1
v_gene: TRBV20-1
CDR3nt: TGCAGTGCCGGGGGGGTAGGTGAGCAGTTCTTC
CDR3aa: CSAGGVGEQFF

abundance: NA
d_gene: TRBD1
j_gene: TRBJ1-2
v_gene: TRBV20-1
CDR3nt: TGCAGTGCCCGGACAGGGGCTGGCTACACCTTC
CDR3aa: CSARTGAGYTF

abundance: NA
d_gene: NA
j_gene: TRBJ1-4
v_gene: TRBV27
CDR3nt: TGTGCCAGCAGTTCCACAGCTGTCCCTGGGAAACTGTTTTTT
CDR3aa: CASSSTAVPGKLFF

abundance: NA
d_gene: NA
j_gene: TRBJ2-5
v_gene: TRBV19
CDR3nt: TGTGCCAGTAGTATATCGCCCCCCCCGGAGGAGACCCAGTACTTC
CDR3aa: CASSISPPPEETQYF

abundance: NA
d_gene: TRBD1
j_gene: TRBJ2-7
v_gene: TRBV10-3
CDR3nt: TGTGCCATCAGGGAGACAGGGGTATTACACGAGCAGTACTTC
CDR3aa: CAIRETGVLHEQYF

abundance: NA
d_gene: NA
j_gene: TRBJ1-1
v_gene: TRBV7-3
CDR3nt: TGTGCCAGCAGCGAGCAGGGGAACACTGAAGCTTTCTTT
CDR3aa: CASSEQGNTEAFF

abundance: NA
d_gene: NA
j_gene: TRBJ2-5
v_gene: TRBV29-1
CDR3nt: TGCAGCGTTCGAAGGGGGCAAGAGACCCAGTACTTC
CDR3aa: CSVRRGQETQYF